These 9 T cell receptor beta chains share one sample of origin, sequenced in a study of control samples from healthy donors and cancer patients. TCRdb's copy holds only in-frame clones and misses some; the assay was immunoSEQ multiplex PCR. Of tens of thousands of clones listed, roughly nine tenths are singletons. Specimen: PBMCs. These receptors all stem from a man between 60 and 75 years old with head and neck cancer.

The chain is built from TRBV7-9 and TRBJ2-3; D may be TRBD2 (7 bases). V dropped 1 base and J dropped 5 bases, with 16 bases sitting between them. CDR3 length: 16 residues. In germline, CDR1 is SEHNR, CDR2 FQNEAQ (reference sequence). This CDR3 is CASSLEGRGAGDTQYF. The CDR3 DNA follows: TGTGCCAGCAGCTTAGAAGGCCGGGGGGCGGGAGATACGCAGTATTTT.

The sample holds one count of this clone. The chain couples TRBV4-3 to TRBJ1-2; 7 nucleotides agree with TRBD1. Germline V lookup: CDR1 LGHNA, CDR2 YSLEER. The CDR3 consists of 14 residues. V dropped 4 bases and J dropped 8; count of bases not matched to a gene: 10. CDR3 bases: TGCGCCAGCAGCCGCAGGGGGAGCAATATAGGCTACACCTTC. Protein sequence: CASSRRGSNIGYTF.

The genes are TRBV7-2 and TRBJ1-5, with D hard to call. CDR3 length: 14 amino acids. Per the germline V gene, CDR1 is SGHTA and CDR2 is FQGNSA. The V end was cut by 5 bases, the J end by 1 base, with 9 bases between. This CDR3 is CASSPTASNQPQHF. The CDR3 nucleotides are TGTGCCAGCAGCCCCACGGCAAGCAATCAGCCCCAGCATTTT.

The genes are TRBV7-2 and TRBJ2-1; 9 bases are shared with TRBD2. Germline V CDR1 and CDR2: SGHTA, FQGNSA. The ends lost 0 bases at V and 5 bases at J; junction bases unmatched: 2. There are 15 residues in the CDR3. This CDR3 is CASSLALAGHNEQFF. The CDR3 DNA is TGTGCCAGCAGCTTAGCACTAGCGGGCCACAATGAGCAGTTCTTC. Drawing the rest from reference TRBV7-2 and TRBJ2-1, the complete variable domain is GAGVSQSPSNKVTEKGKDVELRCDPISGHTALYWYRQSLGQGLEFLIYFQGNSAPDKSGLPSDRFSAERTGGSVSTLTIQRTQQEDSAVYLCASSLALAGHNEQFFGPGTRLTVL.

The V and J genes are TRBV30 and TRBJ1-2; D may be TRBD1 (5 bases). The germline V gene encodes CDR1 GTSNPN and CDR2 SVGIG (reference sequence). Trimming pared 7 bases from V and 4 bases from J, leaving 16 bases between. There are 13 residues in the CDR3. The DNA of the CDR3 is TGTGCCTTCGGACTCTCCGGGGGCTATGGCTACACCTTC. Amino acid sequence: CAFGLSGGYGYTF.

V and J are TRBV5-4 and TRBJ1-3; a weak D match, TRBD1 (5 bases). This CDR3 region has 16 residues. Germline V gives CDR1 SGHNT, CDR2 YYREEE (reference sequence). Deletions cut 1 base from V and 1 base from J, with 12 bases between. The CDR3 here is CASSLNGGRSGNTIYF. In DNA form, the CDR3 reads TGTGCCAGCAGCTTGAACGGGGGGAGATCTGGAAACACCATATATTTT. Variable domain in full (rest from reference TRBV5-4 and TRBJ1-3): ETGVTQSPTHLIKTRGQQVTLRCSSQSGHNTVSWYQQALGQGPQFIFQYYREEENGRGNFPPRFSGLQFPNYSSELNVNALELDDSALYLCASSLNGGRSGNTIYFGEGSWLTVV.

This clone was counted between two and nine times. Here the CDR3 DNA reads TGTGCCAGCAGTTTTGCGGGAACCTACAATGAGCAGTTCTTC. Protein sequence: CASSFAGTYNEQFF. The V and J genes are TRBV2 and TRBJ2-1, with D possibly TRBD2 on 6 matching bases. The V and J ends lost 5 bases and 2 bases respectively, with 10 bases between them. The CDR3 spans 14 residues. The germline V gene encodes CDR1 SNHLY and CDR2 FYNNEI. Full variable domain (remainder filled in from reference TRBV2 and TRBJ2-1): EPEVTQTPSHQVTQMGQEVILRCVPISNHLYFYWYRQILGQKVEFLVSFYNNEISEKSEIFDDQFSVERPDGSNFTLKIRSTKLEDSAMYFCASSFAGTYNEQFFGPGTRLTVL.

Details on this clone: The sample holds other DNA sequences that translate to the same CDR3. This chain connects TRBV7-3 to TRBJ2-5; 8 positions agree with TRBD2. With 3 bases clipped from V and 4 bases from J, the junction kept 13 bases outside the gene matches. The CDR3 totals 17 residues. In germline, CDR1 is SGHTA, CDR2 FQGTGA. CDR3 amino acids: CASSFGGPGGRGETQYF. As DNA, the CDR3 is TGTGCCAGCAGCTTTGGGGGGCCGGGAGGGCGAGGAGAGACCCAGTACTTC.

This rearrangement joins TRBV5-5 to TRBJ2-5; D gene ambiguous. Germline V CDR1 and CDR2: SGHKS, YYEKEE (reference sequence). Trimming cost V 0 bases and J 1 base, with 7 bases left between them. The CDR3 sequence is 14 residues long. CDR3 bases: TGTGCCAGCAGCTTGGGTCACAGCCAAGAGACCCAGTACTTC. Translation: CASSLGHSQETQYF.